This T cell receptor beta chain was profiled in a study of OX40 agonist ivuxolimab in advanced cancers. Study at large: Patients with prior anti-PD-1, anti-PD-L1 or anti-CTLA-4 therapy were eligible; 40% had some. Three patients, one with hepatocellular carcinoma and two with cutaneous melanoma, achieved partial responses. Study-wide points: Among T cells, CD8+ cells averaged more expanded clones than CD4+ cells.

Clones were sequenced by immunoSEQ multiplex PCR, and TCRdb holds only the in-frame ones, with some missing. The sample has 150,000 to 170,000 clones, 90% to 95% seen once. Sampled blood was obtained at baseline, cycle 4 day 1, and cycle 7 day 1. The CDR3 consists of 14 residues. V dropped 6 bases and J dropped 10; count of bases not matched to a gene: 7. The germline CDR1 and CDR2 sequences are WNHNN and SYGVQD (reference sequence). On this clone: Its antigen is as yet unknown.

This specimen was CD4+ or CD8+ T cells sorted from blood, taken in a trial of the OX40 agonist ivuxolimab. This clonotype was sampled from an adult with an advanced solid tumor such as melanoma, head and neck, liver or kidney cancer. J is TRBJ2-1 and V is TRBV10-1; 12 positions agree with TRBD2. CDR3 loop: CASRASGGAGEQFF. As DNA, the CDR3 is TGCGCCAGCAGGGCTAGCGGGGGGGCCGGGGAGCAGTTCTTC.